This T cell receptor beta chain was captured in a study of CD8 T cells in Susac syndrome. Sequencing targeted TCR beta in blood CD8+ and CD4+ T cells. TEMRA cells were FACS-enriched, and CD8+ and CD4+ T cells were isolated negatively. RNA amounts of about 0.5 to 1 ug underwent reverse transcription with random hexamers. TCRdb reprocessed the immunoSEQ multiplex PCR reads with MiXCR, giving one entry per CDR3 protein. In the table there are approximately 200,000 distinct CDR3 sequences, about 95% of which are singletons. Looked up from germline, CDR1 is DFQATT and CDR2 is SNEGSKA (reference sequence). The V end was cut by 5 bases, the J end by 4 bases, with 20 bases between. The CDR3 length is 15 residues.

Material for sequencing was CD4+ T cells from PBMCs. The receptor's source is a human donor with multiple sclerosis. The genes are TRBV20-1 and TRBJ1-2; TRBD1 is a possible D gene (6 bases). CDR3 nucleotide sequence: TGCAGTGCTTTAGGGGGGGGGATTGGGCTCTATGGCTACACCTTC. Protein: CSALGGGIGLYGYTF.